This passage covers 21 T cell receptor beta chains from one sample sequenced in a study of vaccination and CD4 T cells after COVID-19. Cultured CD4+ T cell DNA was sequenced using the Oncomine TCR Beta short-read assay. TCRdb re-called the PCR reads through MiXCR, storing one row per CDR3 protein. The repertoire consists of 10,000 to 15,000 distinct CDR3 sequences, with around three fifths occurring once and the leading ten covering about 13%. Treatment here: approximately nine-day PBMC culture with coronavirus spike peptide pools or control peptides (ViraFEST assay). No antigen has been assigned to these receptors. Sequenced: CD4+ T cells from blood, cultured in vitro. The receptor source for this set is a human donor who had recovered from COVID-19.

This clonotype was counted a single time. V gene TRBV5-1 combines with J gene TRBJ1-4; 10 bases line up with TRBD1. The CDR3 runs to 15 residues. Trimming removed 5 bases from V and 8 bases from J; junction bases left unmatched: 9. Germline-derived CDR1 and CDR2 are SGHRS and YFSETQ. Here the CDR3 reads CASRSRTGGNEKLFF. As DNA, the CDR3 is TGCGCCAGCAGGTCCCGGACAGGGGGAAACGAAAAACTGTTTTTT. The full variable domain, rest sourced from reference TRBV5-1 and TRBJ1-4, is KAGVTQTPRYLIKTRGQQVTLSCSPISGHRSVSWYQQTPGQGLQFLFEYFSETQRNKGNFPGRFSGRQFSNSRSEMNVSTLELGDSALYLCASRSRTGGNEKLFFGSGTQLSVL.

CDR3 in amino acids: CATSRVAGGYTF. CDR3 nucleotide sequence: TGTGCCACCAGCAGAGTGGCGGGTGGCTACACCTTC. This sequence joins TRBV15 and TRBJ1-2; D remains unclear. V lost 1 base to trimming and J lost 7 bases, with 7 bases between them. Germline loops: CDR1 LNHNV, CDR2 YYDKDF (reference sequence). The CDR3 covers 12 residues.

The rearrangement uses TRBV7-2 and TRBJ2-2, with D unresolved. This CDR3 has 12 residues. Trimming took off 1 base at V and 7 bases at J, with 4 bases between the two ends. Germline CDR1 and CDR2: SGHTA and FQGNSA. The CDR3, as DNA: TGTGCCAGCAGCTTAGGACGCGGGGAGCTGTTTTTT. Encoded protein: CASSLGRGELFF.

This clonotype was seen a single time. The V call is TRBV4-1, the J call TRBJ1-1, with 7 nucleotides matching TRBD1. CDR3 length: 14 residues. Germline assignment: CDR1 MGHRA and CDR2 YSYEKL. Trimming took 7 bases from V and 2 from J; bases not matched to a gene: 7. CDR3 sequence: CASIRRGRNTEAFF. The CDR3 DNA reads as TGCGCCAGCATCCGGAGGGGGCGTAACACTGAAGCTTTCTTT.

The gene calls are TRBV10-3 and TRBJ2-3, with D unclear. Trimming took off 2 bases at V and 4 bases at J, with 10 bases between the two ends. This CDR3 has 14 amino acids. The germline gives CDR1 ENHRY, CDR2 SYGVKD. The CDR3 protein is CAISERVSADTQYF. DNA for the CDR3: TGTGCCATCAGTGAGCGCGTTTCTGCAGATACGCAGTATTTT.

This chain uses TRBV7-9 with TRBJ2-3; 8 bases fit TRBD2. The CDR3 runs to 16 residues. Germline V gene sequence: CDR1 SEHNR, CDR2 FQNEAQ (reference sequence). The trim removed 4 bases at V and 1 base at J, leaving 7 bases unmatched. The CDR3 spells CASSYPSGGGTDTQYF. The CDR3 DNA reads as TGTGCCAGCAGCTACCCCTCGGGGGGGGGCACAGATACGCAGTATTTT.

The chain recombines TRBV7-2 with TRBJ2-4; 7 nucleotides align to TRBD1. V dropped 5 bases and J dropped 8; count of bases not matched to a gene: 3. The CDR3 contains 12 residues. The germline V gene has CDR1 SGHTA and CDR2 FQGNSA. CDR3 sequence reads: CASSRQGDIQYF. The CDR3 DNA follows: TGTGCCAGCAGCAGACAGGGTGACATTCAGTACTTC.

CDR3 amino acids: CASSFRRMNTEAFF. CDR3 bases: TGTGCCAGCAGTTTCCGACGCATGAACACTGAAGCTTTCTTT. V gene TRBV12-3 or TRBV12-4 combines with J gene TRBJ1-1; D not certain. The CDR3 covers 14 residues. Trimming removed 3 bases at V and 0 bases at J, with 8 bases between.

The rearrangement joins TRBV12-3 or TRBV12-4 to TRBJ1-2; 7 bases agree with TRBD1. CDR3 length: 13 amino acids. Unmatched junction bases numbered 4, after V lost 4 bases and J lost 5 bases. DNA of the CDR3: TGTGCCAGCAGTTCCTTGGACAGGTATGGCTACACCTTC. Translated: CASSSLDRYGYTF.

This clonotype was observed a handful of times. The chain recombines TRBV5-1 with TRBJ2-2; 9 bases are shared with TRBD1. This CDR3 has 16 residues. The germline V gene encodes CDR1 SGHRS and CDR2 YFSETQ. J lost 4 bases, V lost 0 bases, and 4 bases had no gene match. CDR3 DNA: TGCGCCAGCAGCTTGGGGACAGGGGTTACCACCGGGGAGCTGTTTTTT. It yields the protein CASSLGTGVTTGELFF.

This clonotype has more than one count but fewer than ten. The V gene is TRBV20-1, the J gene TRBJ1-5; D not certain. Looked up from germline, CDR1 is DFQATT and CDR2 is SNEGSKA (reference sequence). V lost 6 bases, J lost 4 bases, and 10 bases lay in between. The CDR3 is 12 residues long. CDR3 region: CSAGRPNQPQHF. CDR3 DNA sequence: TGCAGTGCAGGCCGGCCAAATCAGCCCCAGCATTTT.

The V gene is TRBV20-1, the J gene TRBJ2-1, with 7 positions matching TRBD1. In germline, CDR1 is DFQATT, CDR2 SNEGSKA (reference sequence). The CDR3 runs to 12 residues. V lost 2 bases, J lost 6 bases, and 1 base stayed unmatched. As DNA, the CDR3 is TGCAGTGCTAGAAAGGGGGCCAATGAGCAGTTCTTC. Protein product: CSARKGANEQFF.

The chain couples TRBV20-1 to TRBJ2-1, with D possibly called TRBD1 or TRBD2 (5 bases each). Germline V gives CDR1 DFQATT, CDR2 SNEGSKA (reference sequence). The CDR3 covers 17 residues. The V and J ends lost 0 bases and 0 bases respectively, with 15 bases between them. The CDR3 loop is CSARDRGGLASYNEQFF. Here the CDR3 DNA reads TGCAGTGCTAGAGATCGGGGCGGGTTAGCCTCCTACAATGAGCAGTTCTTC.

In this sample, this clonotype turned up a few times. The chain has TRBV27 and TRBJ2-5; D uncertain. The length of the CDR3 is 13 residues. CDR1 is MNHEY, CDR2 SMNVEV, per germline (reference sequence). The V end was cut by 6 bases, the J end by 4 bases, with 12 bases between. The CDR3 here is CASRGSGGETQYF. The CDR3 region has the DNA TGTGCCAGCAGAGGGTCGGGTGGAGAGACCCAGTACTTC.

This chain links TRBV7-3 with TRBJ2-7; a weak D match, TRBD2 (6 bases). Trimming removed 5 bases from V and 5 bases from J, with 22 bases in between. Germline CDR1 reads SGHTA; CDR2 reads FQGTGA. This CDR3 region has 16 residues. CDR3 loop: CASSPVGGTVLHEQYF. CDR3 DNA: TGTGCCAGCAGCCCAGTCGGAGGGACCGTCCTCCACGAGCAGTACTTC.

This rearrangement joins TRBV10-3 to TRBJ2-7; 7 nucleotides match TRBD1. Germline V CDR1 and CDR2: ENHRY, SYGVKD. V lost 6 bases to trimming and J lost 2 bases; unmatched junction nucleotides: 1. The CDR3 runs to 12 residues. This chain's CDR3 is CAISDRAYEQYF. The CDR3, as DNA: TGTGCCATCAGCGACAGGGCCTACGAGCAGTACTTC.

The chain couples TRBV27 to TRBJ2-7; D unresolved. This CDR3 spans 13 amino acids. Per germline, CDR1 MNHEY and CDR2 SMNVEV (reference sequence). Between the trimmed V and J ends, which lost 5 bases and 6 bases, there was a span of 14 bases. The CDR3 spells CASSLPLRGEQYF. The CDR3 coding sequence is TGTGCCAGCAGTCTCCCCTTAAGAGGCGAGCAGTACTTC.

The CDR3 DNA sequence: TGCGCCAGCAAGTCCGGCTCCTACGAGCAGTACTTC. Translating it yields CASKSGSYEQYF. The rearrangement uses TRBV10-2 and TRBJ2-7; D gene ambiguous. CDR1 is WSHSY, CDR2 SAAADI, per germline. V dropped 7 bases and J dropped 0 bases, with 7 bases sitting between them. CDR3 length equals 12 residues.

This clonotype came up once. The J gene is TRBJ2-3, the V gene TRBV27; TRBD2 agrees at 7 bases. The CDR3 extends over 14 amino acids. Germline values: CDR1 MNHEY, CDR2 SMNVEV (reference sequence). J lost 5 bases, V lost 6 bases, and 8 bases had no gene match. CDR3 amino acids: CASRSGGSGDTQYF. As DNA, the CDR3 is TGTGCCAGCAGATCCGGGGGGTCTGGAGATACGCAGTATTTT.

V and J are TRBV2 and TRBJ2-5; D gene ambiguous. The germline CDR1 and CDR2 sequences are SNHLY and FYNNEI. This CDR3 has 15 residues. Trimming took 6 bases from V and 5 from J, leaving 19 bases between them. This chain's CDR3 is CASRMSVRSRETQYF. CDR3 DNA: TGTGCCAGCAGGATGAGCGTCAGGAGTAGGGAGACCCAGTACTTC. Based on the CDR3 plus reference TRBV2 and TRBJ2-5, the full variable domain is EPEVTQTPSHQVTQMGQEVILRCVPISNHLYFYWYRQILGQKVEFLVSFYNNEISEKSEIFDDQFSVERPDGSNFTLKIRSTKLEDSAMYFCASRMSVRSRETQYFGPGTRLLVL.

The chain combines TRBV6-5 with TRBJ1-2, with D tentatively TRBD1 (5 bases). V was pared by 0 bases and J by 1 base, with 21 bases between. The germline V gene has CDR1 MNHEY and CDR2 SVGAGI. The CDR3 contains 19 residues. The CDR3 loop reads CASSYSTPGTVGGNYGYTF. CDR3 coding DNA: TGTGCCAGCAGTTACTCAACCCCAGGGACGGTTGGGGGTAACTATGGCTACACCTTC.